This TCR beta chain is drawn from a study of blood T cell repertoires in COVID-19. Study summary: COVID-19 samples collected from the United States, Italy and Spain covered acute and convalescent phases.

CDR3 length: 14 amino acids. In germline, CDR1 is SGHDT, CDR2 YYEEEE. Trimming at V came to 0 bases and at J to 9 bases, leaving 5 bases not matched to a gene. Participants were aged 18 to 89 years, lived in about two dozen US areas, and enrolled virtually. In the source study's methods: Counts of nucleated cells, estimated from reference gene primer amplification, were obtained. The method was immunoSEQ multiplex PCR; TCRdb's version includes in-frame clones alone and lacks a portion of them. V, J and clone size reflect that table, while D and trimming were determined from the DNA. The sample shows fewer than 350,000 clones, around 85% of them seen only once.

Sequenced: PBMCs or T cells enriched from blood (not recorded which). J is TRBJ1-5 and V is TRBV5-6; 8 bases align to TRBD1. The source is a woman in her 50s who had recovered from COVID-19. As DNA, the CDR3 is TGTGCCAGCAGCTTGGGGACAGGGAGTAGGCCCCAGCATTTT. Protein: CASSLGTGSRPQHF.